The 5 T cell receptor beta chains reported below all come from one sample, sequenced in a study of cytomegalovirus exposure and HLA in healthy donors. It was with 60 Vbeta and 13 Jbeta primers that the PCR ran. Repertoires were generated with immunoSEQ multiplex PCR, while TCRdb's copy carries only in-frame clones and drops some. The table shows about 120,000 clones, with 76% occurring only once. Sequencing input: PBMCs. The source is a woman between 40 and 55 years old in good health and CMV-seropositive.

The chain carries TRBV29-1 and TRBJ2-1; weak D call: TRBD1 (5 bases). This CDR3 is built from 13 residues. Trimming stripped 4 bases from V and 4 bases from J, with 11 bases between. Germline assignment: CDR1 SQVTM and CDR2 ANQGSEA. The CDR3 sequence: CSVGQITYNEQFF. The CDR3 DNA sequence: TGCAGCGTTGGACAGATAACTTACAATGAGCAGTTCTTC.

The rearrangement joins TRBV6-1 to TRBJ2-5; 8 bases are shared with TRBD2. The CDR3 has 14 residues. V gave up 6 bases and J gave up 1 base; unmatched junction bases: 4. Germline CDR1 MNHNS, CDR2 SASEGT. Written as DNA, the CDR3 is TGTGCCAGCAGGGAGCGGGGGATCCAAGAGACCCAGTACTTC. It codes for CASRERGIQETQYF.

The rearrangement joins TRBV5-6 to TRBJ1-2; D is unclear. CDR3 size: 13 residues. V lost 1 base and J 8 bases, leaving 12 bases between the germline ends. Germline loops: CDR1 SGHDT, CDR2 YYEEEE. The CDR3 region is CASSLRGGDGYTF. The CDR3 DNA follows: TGTGCCAGCAGCTTGCGGGGTGGTGACGGCTACACCTTC.

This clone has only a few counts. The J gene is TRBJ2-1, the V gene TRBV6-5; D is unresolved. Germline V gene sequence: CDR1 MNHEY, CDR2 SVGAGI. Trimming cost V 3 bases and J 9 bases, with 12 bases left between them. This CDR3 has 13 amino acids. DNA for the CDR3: TGTGCCAGCAGTTATAGTGTCTCGTCTGAGCAGTTCTTC. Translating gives CASSYSVSSEQFF.

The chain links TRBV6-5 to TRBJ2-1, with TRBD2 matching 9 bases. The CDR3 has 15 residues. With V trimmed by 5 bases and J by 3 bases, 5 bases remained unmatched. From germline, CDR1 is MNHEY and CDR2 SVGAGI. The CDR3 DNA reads TGTGCCAGCAGTCCGAGCGGGGGGAACTACAATGAGCAGTTCTTC. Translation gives CASSPSGGNYNEQFF.